One sample yielded the 25 T cell receptor beta chains listed below, sequenced in a study of patients and donors after allogeneic stem cell transplantation. TCRdb used MiXCR to reprocess the RT-PCR reads, holding one entry per CDR3 protein. Of roughly 940,000 distinct CDR3 sequences listed, approximately 18% were seen once; the top ten hold roughly 6.4%. Sequencing was done on a sample of blood, either unsorted or a sorted T cell fraction (not recorded which). The receptors derive from a human donor who was either an allogeneic HSCT recipient or a stem cell or donor lymphocyte infusion donor (not recorded which). It is not recorded whose cells these are; they may come from a transplant donor.

V usage is TRBV5-1 and J usage is TRBJ1-6, with D unresolved. V lost 0 bases and J 3 bases, leaving 10 bases between the germline ends. Per the germline V gene, CDR1 is SGHRS and CDR2 is YFSETQ. The CDR3 loop spans 16 amino acids. The CDR3 spells CASSLGRHNYNSPLHF. DNA of the CDR3: TGCGCCAGCAGCTTGGGGCGGCACAACTATAATTCACCCCTCCACTTT.

This clonotype was observed a handful of times. The rearrangement links TRBV7-9 to TRBJ2-5; 11 positions agree with TRBD2. Germline V gives CDR1 SEHNR, CDR2 FQNEAQ (reference sequence). The CDR3 loop spans 16 amino acids. The V segment lost 4 bases and the J segment 7 bases; nucleotides outside the gene matches: 11. For the CDR3, the DNA is TGTGCCAGCAGCTCCCGTACTAGCGGGAGACAGGCGACCCAGTACTTC. This gives the protein CASSSRTSGRQATQYF.

The sample holds a few counts of this clonotype. The J gene is TRBJ2-5, the V gene TRBV5-1; D uncertain. Germline V CDR1 and CDR2: SGHRS, YFSETQ. Trimming removed 0 bases from V and 5 bases from J, with 14 bases in between. The CDR3 is 15 amino acids. CDR3 sequence reads: CASSLGYSYLETQYF. Here the CDR3 DNA reads TGCGCCAGCAGCTTGGGGTACAGTTACTTGGAGACCCAGTACTTC.

The sample holds a few counts of this clonotype. The chain links TRBV20-1 to TRBJ2-1; weak D call: TRBD1 (6 bases). Germline CDR1 and CDR2: DFQATT and SNEGSKA (reference sequence). The CDR3 contains 15 residues. V gave up 3 bases and J gave up 3 bases, with 15 bases separating them. CDR3 loop: CSASNARRGYNEQFF. Written as DNA, the CDR3 is TGCAGTGCTAGTAACGCCCGCAGGGGCTACAATGAGCAGTTCTTC.

This chain links TRBV20-1 with TRBJ1-1; D remains unclear. This CDR3 is 14 amino acids long. The germline gives CDR1 DFQATT, CDR2 SNEGSKA (reference sequence). The germline V and J ends were trimmed by 0 bases and 2 bases, with 10 bases remaining between them. This chain's CDR3 is CSARDTLGNTEAFF. The CDR3 DNA reads TGCAGTGCTAGAGATACTCTAGGAAACACTGAAGCTTTCTTT.

This clonotype has ten or more counts. The chain uses TRBV29-1 and TRBJ2-7; TRBD2 is a possible D gene (5 bases). CDR3 length equals 16 residues. The germline gives CDR1 SQVTM, CDR2 ANQGSEA. Trimming shortened V by 0 bases and J by 1 base, and 16 bases separated the two germline ends. DNA of the CDR3: TGCAGCGTTGAAGATGTTTCTCCGGACTCATCCTACGAGCAGTACTTC. This encodes CSVEDVSPDSSYEQYF.

V gene TRBV27 combines with J gene TRBJ2-1; 15 bases are shared with TRBD2. Looked up from germline, CDR1 is MNHEY and CDR2 is SMNVEV (reference sequence). The CDR3 covers 16 residues. The CDR3 coding sequence is TGTACCCACCCTCGGACTAGCGGGGGGGAATACAATGAGCAGTTCTTC. This sequence encodes CTHPRTSGGEYNEQFF.

This clonotype has a handful of counts. V gene TRBV15 combines with J gene TRBJ1-4; D is unresolved. Germline-derived CDR1 and CDR2 are LNHNV and YYDKDF (reference sequence). The V gene lost 0 bases and the J gene lost 15 bases, with 14 bases spanning the gap. The CDR3 sequence is 13 residues long. The DNA of the CDR3 is TGTGCCACCAGCAGAGATCTAAATCTATTTATGTTTTTT. Its protein is CATSRDLNLFMFF.

The rearrangement joins TRBV12-3 or TRBV12-4 to TRBJ1-4, with a tentative D call TRBD1 (6 bases). There are 14 residues in the CDR3. V shed 3 bases and J shed 3 bases, with 8 bases lying between them. Written as DNA, the CDR3 is TGTGCCAGCAGTTTCGCAGGGGCTAATGAAAAACTGTTTTTT. Protein: CASSFAGANEKLFF.

This rearrangement joins TRBV6-2 or TRBV6-3 to TRBJ2-5; 9 bases map to TRBD2. The V and J ends lost 4 bases and 2 bases, in that order; junction bases with no gene match: 5. CDR3 length equals 15 residues. Looked up from germline, CDR1 is MNHEY and CDR2 is SVGEGT. CDR3 residues: CASSFMLAGQETQYF. CDR3 coding DNA: TGTGCCAGCAGTTTTATGCTAGCGGGACAAGAGACCCAGTACTTC.

J is TRBJ1-5 and V is TRBV30; D is unresolved. Germline V gene lookup returns CDR1 GTSNPN and CDR2 SVGIG (reference sequence). V dropped 3 bases and J dropped 0 bases, with 9 bases sitting between them. This CDR3 spans 14 amino acids. CDR3 in amino acids: CAWSDGNSNQPQHF. CDR3 nucleotide sequence: TGTGCCTGGAGCGACGGAAATAGCAATCAGCCCCAGCATTTT.

The V gene is TRBV4-3, the J gene TRBJ1-1; tentative D call: TRBD1 (6 bases). This CDR3 has 14 amino acids. Trimming cost V 2 bases and J 4 bases, with 11 bases left between them. Germline lookup yields CDR1 LGHNA and CDR2 YSLEER. For the CDR3, the DNA is TGCGCCAGCAGCCAAAGCGACAGGAGCACTGAAGCTTTCTTT. This codes for CASSQSDRSTEAFF.

This clonotype was seen a handful of times. The genes are TRBV5-1 and TRBJ1-1; D is uncertain. V was cut by 4 bases and J by 3 bases, with 13 bases left in between. In germline, CDR1 is SGHRS, CDR2 YFSETQ. The CDR3 runs 14 residues. The CDR3 DNA follows: TGCGCCAGCAGCCGCGACCCCGCGGACACTGAAGCTTTCTTT. This encodes CASSRDPADTEAFF.

The chain joins TRBV7-9 to TRBJ2-7, with 10 bases matching TRBD1. This CDR3 spans 15 amino acids. Germline V gene lookup returns CDR1 SEHNR and CDR2 FQNEAQ (reference sequence). Trimming removed 3 bases from V and 4 bases from J; junction bases left unmatched: 6. The chain's CDR3 is CASSFGDRGEYEQYF. For the CDR3, the DNA is TGTGCCAGCAGCTTCGGGGACAGGGGAGAGTACGAGCAGTACTTC. Complete variable domain (other parts from reference TRBV7-9 and TRBJ2-7): DTGVSQNPRHKITKRGQNVTFRCDPISEHNRLYWYRQTLGQGPEFLTYFQNEAQLEKSRLLSDRFSAERPKGSFSTLEIQRTEQGDSAMYLCASSFGDRGEYEQYFGPGTRLTVT.

V usage is TRBV5-1 and J usage is TRBJ1-1; D not certain. Germline V CDR1 and CDR2: SGHRS, YFSETQ. The ends were cut back, 1 base at V and 6 bases at J, with 7 bases in the middle. The CDR3 consists of 12 residues. The CDR3 reads CASSLQDAEAFF. The CDR3 DNA reads as TGCGCCAGCAGCTTGCAGGACGCTGAAGCTTTCTTT.

This clonotype showed up just a few times. The rearrangement joins TRBV6-5 to TRBJ1-1; D remains ambiguous. The CDR3 spans 13 residues. Germline CDR1 MNHEY, CDR2 SVGAGI. V was cut by 2 bases and J by 3 bases, with 7 bases left in between. Here the CDR3 reads CASSYLVHTEAFF. The CDR3 nucleotides read TGTGCCAGCAGTTACCTTGTGCACACTGAAGCTTTCTTT.

The chain carries TRBV5-1 and TRBJ2-2; D may be TRBD1 (5 bases). The V gene lost 1 base and the J gene lost 4 bases, with 14 bases spanning the gap. The CDR3 runs 16 residues. Germline CDR1 reads SGHRS; CDR2 reads YFSETQ. CDR3: CASSLRQGSSTGELFF. In DNA form, the CDR3 reads TGCGCCAGCAGCTTGAGGCAGGGCAGTAGCACCGGGGAGCTGTTTTTT.

The chain carries TRBV5-6 and TRBJ2-1, with D maybe TRBD1 (6 bases). CDR1 is SGHDT, CDR2 YYEEEE, per germline. The V end lost 0 bases, the J end lost 13 bases, and 11 bases lay between the germline ends. The CDR3 runs to 12 residues. CDR3 sequence reads: CASSLDQGSQFF. CDR3 coding DNA: TGTGCCAGCAGCTTGGACCAGGGGAGTCAGTTCTTC. The full variable domain, with the rest looked up from reference TRBV5-6 and TRBJ2-1, is DAGVTQSPTHLIKTRGQQVTLRCSPKSGHDTVSWYQQALGQGPQFIFQYYEEEERQRGNFPDRFSGHQFPNYSSELNVNALLLGDSALYLCASSLDQGSQFFGPGTRLTVL.

This clonotype was seen a few times. The chain has TRBV20-1 and TRBJ1-1, with D perhaps matching TRBD1 (5 bases). Germline CDR1 and CDR2: DFQATT and SNEGSKA (reference sequence). The V gene lost 5 bases and the J gene lost 0 bases, with 16 bases spanning the gap. This CDR3 spans 15 amino acids. CDR3: CSAGDGVWMNTEAFF. CDR3 coding DNA: TGCAGTGCTGGGGACGGGGTCTGGATGAACACTGAAGCTTTCTTT.

This chain's CDR3 is CASSERPRLAGGLGNEQFF. As DNA, the CDR3 is TGTGCCAGCAGTGAAAGGCCGAGACTAGCGGGGGGGCTCGGCAATGAGCAGTTCTTC. The chain joins TRBV2 to TRBJ2-1, with 14 nucleotides matching TRBD2. V dropped 2 bases and J dropped 6; count of bases not matched to a gene: 12. The CDR3 covers 19 residues. The germline CDR1 and CDR2 sequences are SNHLY and FYNNEI.

The chain links TRBV7-9 to TRBJ2-4, with 7 positions matching TRBD1. CDR1 is SEHNR, CDR2 FQNEAQ, per germline (reference sequence). CDR3 length: 17 residues. The junction had 13 bases not matched to a gene; V was cut back by 8 bases and J by 0 bases. The CDR3 DNA reads as TGTGCCAGCGGGACAGAATTTACCCTTCTAGCCAAAAACATTCAGTACTTC. It specifies CASGTEFTLLAKNIQYF.

The sample holds a few counts of this clonotype. The chain uses TRBV5-1 and TRBJ1-5; no reliable D call. V lost 2 bases, J lost 5 bases, and 17 bases lay in between. This CDR3 is built from 16 residues. Germline V gene data show CDR1 as SGHRS and CDR2 as YFSETQ. Written as DNA, the CDR3 is TGCGCCAGCAGCTTCATCTCAGGCCGTGACGATCAGCCCCAGCATTTT. Encoded protein: CASSFISGRDDQPQHF.

This chain joins TRBV20-1 and TRBJ2-2; D possibly corresponds to TRBD2 (6 bases). V shed 5 bases and J shed 4 bases, with 14 bases lying between them. Looked up from germline, CDR1 is DFQATT and CDR2 is SNEGSKA (reference sequence). The CDR3 totals 14 residues. DNA of the CDR3: TGCAGTGCTGTCCTTCCCGGGGGCACCGGGGAGCTGTTTTTT. This gives the protein CSAVLPGGTGELFF.

This clonotype was detected only once. The chain joins TRBV20-1 to TRBJ2-5; TRBD1 might be the D (6 bases). The germline CDR1 and CDR2 sequences are DFQATT and SNEGSKA (reference sequence). V dropped 5 bases and J dropped 1 base, with 17 bases sitting between them. The CDR3 is 15 residues long. The CDR3 region is CSAGAVGAPQETQYF. CDR3 DNA: TGCAGTGCTGGGGCCGTGGGGGCGCCCCAAGAGACCCAGTACTTC.

This chain links TRBV6-1 with TRBJ2-5; D possibly corresponds to TRBD1 (6 bases). The germline CDR1 and CDR2 sequences are MNHNS and SASEGT. This CDR3 spans 14 amino acids. The CDR3 DNA reads TGTGTCGCAGGGGAAGTGAGGTACCAAGAGACCCAGTACTTC. It specifies CVAGEVRYQETQYF.